This T cell receptor beta chain was found in a study of CD8 T cells in Susac syndrome. The CDR3 covers 15 residues. V lost 6 bases, J lost 1 base, and 6 bases stayed unmatched. The RNA, 0.5 to 1 ug, was put through reverse transcription using random hexamers. From the immunoSEQ multiplex PCR reads, TCRdb called clonotypes with MiXCR, one entry per CDR3 protein. The table shows approximately 270,000 distinct CDR3 sequences, with around 93% occurring only once. Sequenced material: CD4+ T cells from PBMCs. This clonotype was obtained from a human donor with multiple sclerosis. This rearrangement joins TRBV12-3 or TRBV12-4 to TRBJ2-7, with TRBD1 matching 10 bases. The DNA of the CDR3 is TGTGCCAGCAGGGACCGGGACAGGGGATCCTACGAGCAGTACTTC. Residues: CASRDRDRGSYEQYF.